This T cell receptor beta chain was sequenced for a study of glioma-infiltrating T cells after dendritic cell vaccination. Notes on the study in general: Complete blood and tumor specimen sets were limited to few patients.

Germline-derived CDR1 and CDR2 are SEHNR and FQNEAQ (reference sequence). The CDR3 spans 11 residues. The immunoSEQ assay amplified TCRB CDR3 from up to roughly 2 ug DNA. Measured with immunoSEQ multiplex PCR; TCRdb has only the in-frame clones, and not every one. Seen here are 120 to 150 clones, around nine tenths observed once, and the top ten hold 8.5% to 10%. Time point meaning: after dendritic cell vaccination, including at tumor progression/relapse. The vaccine used monocyte-derived dendritic cells pulsed overnight with autologous tumor lysate. Treatment, given 2003 to 2012, was autologous tumor lysate-pulsed dendritic cell vaccination. On this clone: What it recognizes is unknown.

This clonotype originated in a human donor with glioblastoma. The V and J genes are TRBV7-9 and TRBJ2-5; no clear D gene. The DNA matches TRBJ2-7 better at its end, which makes the J call doubtful. This sample comprised tumor tissue, obtained after dendritic cell vaccination. CDR3 DNA: TGTGCCAGCAGTTTGTCCTACGAGCAGTACTTC. This encodes CASSLSYEQYF.